Below are 23 T cell receptor beta chains sequenced from a single sample in a study of T cells in Graves' hyperthyroidism and ophthalmopathy. Authors of the study amplified TCR beta CDR3 regions from RNA transcripts. Carried out on the TCR CDR3, a first-round RT-PCR used the HTBI primer set. TCRdb itself ran the multiplex PCR reads through MiXCR, one entry per CDR3 protein. The table lists 300,000 to 450,000 distinct CDR3 sequences, 15% to 18% of them singletons. Material for sequencing was blood. The receptors derive from a woman aged 18-30 years with Graves' hyperthyroidism that later progressed to Graves' ophthalmopathy.

Worth noting for this clonotype: A much larger clone lies a single base off, so this may be a read error. The chain joins TRBV20-1 to TRBJ2-3; 8 bases fit TRBD2. There are 16 residues in the CDR3. Germline V CDR1 and CDR2: DFQATT, SNEGSKA (reference sequence). Trimming at V came to 3 bases and at J to 2 bases, leaving 10 bases not matched to a gene. CDR3 amino acids: CSASGGSGGHTDTQYF. For the CDR3, the DNA is TGCAGTGCTAGTGGCGGGAGCGGGGGACACACAGATACGCAGTATTTT.

This clonotype came up many times. V is TRBV20-1 and J is TRBJ1-1, with TRBD1 matching 9 bases. The CDR3 length is 15 residues. J gave up 4 bases and V 0 bases, and 6 bases lay outside the gene matches. Germline lookup yields CDR1 DFQATT and CDR2 SNEGSKA (reference sequence). In nucleotides, the CDR3 is TGCAGTGCTAGAGATTGGACAGGGGATCCCACTGAAGCTTTCTTT. This codes for CSARDWTGDPTEAFF.

This clonotype has a handful of counts. This rearrangement joins TRBV11-3 to TRBJ2-1, with 12 bases that match TRBD1. The germline CDR1 and CDR2 sequences are SGHNT and YENEEA. Unmatched junction bases numbered 12, after V lost 6 bases and J lost 6 bases. CDR3 length equals 17 residues. CDR3 in amino acids: CASSLTGTGGTANEQFF. The CDR3 DNA reads as TGTGCCAGCAGTTTAACCGGGACAGGGGGCACGGCCAATGAGCAGTTCTTC. Together with reference TRBV11-3 and TRBJ2-1, the CDR3 gives the full variable domain: EAGVVQSPRYKIIEKKQPVAFWCNPISGHNTLYWYLQNLGQGPELLIRYENEEAVDDSQLPKDRFSAERLKGVDSTLKIQPAELGDSAVYLCASSLTGTGGTANEQFFGPGTRLTVL.

In this sample, this clonotype turned up many times. The chain carries TRBV11-2 and TRBJ2-7, with 8 nucleotides matching TRBD1. There are 15 residues in the CDR3. With V trimmed by 3 bases and J by 3 bases, 7 bases remained unmatched. Per the germline V gene, CDR1 is SGHAT and CDR2 is FQNNGV. DNA for the CDR3: TGTGCCAGCAGCTTGGAATTCGGACAGGGCTACGAGCAGTACTTC. It specifies CASSLEFGQGYEQYF.

This sequence joins TRBV20-1 and TRBJ2-6; unclear D gene. This CDR3 has 14 residues. Germline V gives CDR1 DFQATT, CDR2 SNEGSKA (reference sequence). Deletions cut 1 base from V and 0 bases from J, with 4 bases between. CDR3 coding DNA: TGCAGTGCTAGAGCGGGCTCTGGGGCCAACGTCCTGACTTTC. This codes for CSARAGSGANVLTF.

This clonotype has only a few counts. V usage is TRBV4-1 and J usage is TRBJ2-7; possible D gene TRBD2, 6 bases. CDR3 length: 12 amino acids. V was shortened by 0 bases and J by 9 bases, with 9 bases between the two germline ends. The germline V gene encodes CDR1 MGHRA and CDR2 YSYEKL. The CDR3 nucleotides are TGCGCCAGCAGCCAAGATAGGGACTTGCAGTACTTC. Its protein product is CASSQDRDLQYF.

At least ten counts were recorded for this clonotype. The V call is TRBV12-3 or TRBV12-4, the J call TRBJ2-3; the D call may be TRBD1 or TRBD2 (9 bases each). The CDR3 is made up of 22 amino acids. V was pared by 2 bases and J by 7 bases, with 37 bases between. In DNA form, the CDR3 reads TGTGCCAGCAGTTTACGGGACAGGGCTCTTCCTCTTAGCGGGAGAGAGTACCATACGCAGTATTTT. It specifies CASSLRDRALPLSGREYHTQYF.

This clonotype appeared many times. V is TRBV30 and J is TRBJ2-5, with TRBD1 matching 7 bases. J was trimmed by 4 bases and V by 5 bases; bases with no gene match: 7. Germline V gene sequence: CDR1 GTSNPN, CDR2 SVGIG (reference sequence). This CDR3 has 13 residues. The CDR3 region has the DNA TGTGCCTGGGCCGGGACAGTTCGAGAGACCCAGTACTTC. Protein: CAWAGTVRETQYF.

CDR3 loop: CAWGLGQGYETQYF. Here the CDR3 DNA reads TGTGCCTGGGGTCTGGGACAGGGTTATGAGACCCAGTACTTC. The chain is built from TRBV30 and TRBJ2-5; 9 positions match TRBD1. CDR3 size: 14 residues. Trimming at V came to 5 bases and at J to 5 bases, leaving 9 bases not matched to a gene. The germline gives CDR1 GTSNPN, CDR2 SVGIG (reference sequence). The full variable domain, completed using reference TRBV30 and TRBJ2-5, is SQTIHQWPATLVQPVGSPLSLECTVEGTSNPNLYWYRQAAGRGLQLLFYSVGIGQISSEVPQNLSASRPQDRQFILSSKKLLLSDSGFYLCAWGLGQGYETQYFGPGTRLLVL.

This clonotype showed up many times. V is TRBV20-1 and J is TRBJ2-5, with 10 bases fitting TRBD2. CDR3 length: 14 amino acids. Trimming at V came to 3 bases and at J to 4 bases, leaving 5 bases not matched to a gene. In germline, CDR1 is DFQATT, CDR2 SNEGSKA (reference sequence). As DNA, the CDR3 is TGCAGTGCTAGTTTGCTAGCGGGAGTAGAGACCCAGTACTTC. Translated: CSASLLAGVETQYF.

This sequence joins TRBV9 and TRBJ2-3, with TRBD2 matching 8 bases. Germline trimming cut 4 bases from V and 3 bases from J; bases unmatched to any gene: 10. CDR3 size: 16 residues. CDR1 and CDR2 (germline): SGDLS, YYNGEE. This chain's CDR3 is CASSPGGIAGTDTQYF. The CDR3 DNA reads as TGTGCCAGCAGCCCAGGCGGGATAGCGGGAACAGATACGCAGTATTTT.

The chain recombines TRBV4-2 with TRBJ2-3, with a possible D match to TRBD2 (6 bases). The CDR3 contains 16 residues. V dropped 0 bases and J dropped 2 bases, with 12 bases sitting between them. Germline V gene sequence: CDR1 LGHNA, CDR2 YNFKEQ. CDR3 protein: CASSQDAGLATDTQYF. The CDR3 DNA follows: TGTGCCAGCAGCCAAGACGCGGGGCTAGCCACAGATACGCAGTATTTT.

The V and J genes are TRBV15 and TRBJ2-3; TRBD2 is a possible D gene (5 bases). CDR3 size: 17 residues. Germline V CDR1 and CDR2: LNHNV, YYDKDF (reference sequence). V lost 0 bases, J lost 1 base, and 14 bases lay in between. The CDR3 loop is CATSRDPSGGGTDTQYF. The CDR3 nucleotides are TGTGCCACCAGCAGAGATCCCAGCGGCGGCGGCACAGATACGCAGTATTTT. Full variable domain (remainder filled in from reference TRBV15 and TRBJ2-3): DAMVIQNPRYQVTQFGKPVTLSCSQTLNHNVMYWYQQKSSQAPKLLFHYYDKDFNNEADTPDNFQSRRPNTSFCFLDIRSPGLGDTAMYLCATSRDPSGGGTDTQYFGPGTRLTVL.

This clonotype was seen many times. J is TRBJ2-7 and V is TRBV6-5; weak D call: TRBD2 (5 bases). Germline CDR1 MNHEY, CDR2 SVGAGI. CDR3 size: 14 residues. The V gene lost 4 bases and the J gene lost 0 bases, with 10 bases spanning the gap. DNA of the CDR3: TGTGCCAGCAGTTTGGACTTGAGCTCCTACGAGCAGTACTTC. Translation: CASSLDLSSYEQYF.

Ten or more counts support this clonotype. The gene calls are TRBV30 and TRBJ2-1; 10 nucleotides match TRBD2. Germline V gives CDR1 GTSNPN, CDR2 SVGIG (reference sequence). This CDR3 comprises 12 residues. After removal of 5 bases from V and 11 bases from J, the junction contained 6 bases not matched to a gene. The CDR3 DNA reads as TGTGCCTGGGACCAGCGGGAGGGCCAGCAGTTCTTC. Translating it yields CAWDQREGQQFF. The full variable domain, with the rest looked up from reference TRBV30 and TRBJ2-1, is SQTIHQWPATLVQPVGSPLSLECTVEGTSNPNLYWYRQAAGRGLQLLFYSVGIGQISSEVPQNLSASRPQDRQFILSSKKLLLSDSGFYLCAWDQREGQQFFGPGTRLTVL.

This clonotype was detected only once. This rearrangement joins TRBV2 to TRBJ1-5; D is ambiguous. V was trimmed by 8 bases and J by 2 bases, leaving 1 base between them. CDR1 and CDR2 from the germline V gene are SNHLY and FYNNEI. This CDR3 contains 10 residues. CDR3 sequence reads: CASGNQPQHF. The CDR3 DNA follows: TGTGCCAGCGGCAATCAGCCCCAGCATTTT.

This clonotype has at least ten counts. CDR3 in amino acids: CASSTTGGQGTYEQYF. CDR3 DNA: TGTGCCAGCAGCACAACGGGGGGACAGGGGACCTACGAGCAGTACTTC. The J gene is TRBJ2-7, the V gene TRBV6-1; 10 positions match TRBD1. The V and J ends lost 6 bases and 2 bases, in that order; junction bases with no gene match: 10. Germline V gene data show CDR1 as MNHNS and CDR2 as SASEGT. The CDR3 sequence is 16 residues long.

This clonotype was seen a few times. The chain has TRBV27 and TRBJ1-4, with D hard to call. Germline lookup yields CDR1 MNHEY and CDR2 SMNVEV (reference sequence). The V end was cut by 6 bases, the J end by 0 bases, with 5 bases between. The CDR3 covers 13 residues. CDR3 sequence reads: CASSGTTNEKLFF. The CDR3 DNA reads as TGTGCCAGCAGCGGGACAACTAATGAAAAACTGTTTTTT.

The chain uses TRBV5-1 and TRBJ2-1; TRBD2 is a possible D gene (5 bases). The CDR3 has 19 residues. Per germline, CDR1 SGHRS and CDR2 YFSETQ. V lost 0 bases to trimming and J lost 0 bases, with 19 bases between them. The chain's CDR3 is CASSLVRLASESSYNEQFF. CDR3 in DNA: TGCGCCAGCAGCTTGGTCCGTCTAGCCAGCGAAAGCTCCTACAATGAGCAGTTCTTC.

This clonotype was recorded many times. The chain joins TRBV11-2 to TRBJ2-1; TRBD2 matches at 7 bases. The CDR3 runs to 14 residues. Germline V CDR1 and CDR2: SGHAT, FQNNGV. The V segment lost 5 bases and the J segment 4 bases; nucleotides outside the gene matches: 5. CDR3 loop: CASSPVGGYNEQFF. The CDR3 DNA is TGTGCCAGCAGCCCCGTGGGGGGGTACAATGAGCAGTTCTTC.

On this clonotype: This clone may be a read error of a much larger clone one base away. CDR3 DNA: TGTGCCAGCAGCATTACCGGGACAGATGCTAACTATGGCTACACCTTC. Amino acid sequence: CASSITGTDANYGYTF. The rearrangement uses TRBV5-5 and TRBJ1-2; the match to TRBD1 covers 7 bases. V was clipped by 4 bases and J by 0 bases; unmatched bases: 9. This CDR3 has 16 amino acids. CDR1 SGHKS and CDR2 YYEKEE come from the germline V gene (reference sequence).

This clonotype was counted between two and nine times. The chain joins TRBV19 to TRBJ1-5; the match to TRBD1 covers 7 bases. Germline V gene data show CDR1 as LNHDA and CDR2 as SQIVND (reference sequence). CDR3 length: 17 amino acids. J was trimmed by 3 bases and V by 6 bases; bases with no gene match: 14. Written as DNA, the CDR3 is TGTGCCAGTAGCCTGTCGGACAGGATAATGATCAATCAGCCCCAGCATTTT. Its translation: CASSLSDRIMINQPQHF.

With regard to this clonotype: At one end, the junction sequence differs from germline, possibly due to a read error. V is TRBV5-6 and J is TRBJ2-1, with 8 bases lining up with TRBD1. Looked up from germline, CDR1 is SGHDT and CDR2 is YYEEEE. The CDR3 is 15 amino acids. In DNA, the CDR3 is TGTGCCAGCAGCTTTTCCCAGGGGGCCTACAATGAGCCGTTCTTC. It is translated as CASSFSQGAYNEPFF.